The 9 T cell receptor beta chains below were found in one sample sequenced in a study of post-analysis software for immune sequencing data. cDNA libraries of TCR beta carried unique molecular identifiers. TCRdb ran MiXCR on the PCR reads and lists one entry per CDR3 protein. The sample consists of roughly 600,000 distinct CDR3 sequences, roughly two fifths of them appearing once. Overall study findings and caveats: With TRBV5-6, TRBV5-1 and TRBV20-1 included, about 5 TRBV segments were more frequent in patients than in controls.

Which antigens these TCRs recognize remains unknown. The specimen sequenced was blood. Source of these receptors: a girl aged 5-17 years with multiple sclerosis.

This clonotype appeared once. The rearrangement joins TRBV20-1 to TRBJ2-1; D is undetermined. Germline assignment: CDR1 DFQATT and CDR2 SNEGSKA (reference sequence). The CDR3 covers 12 residues. Trimming left V 0 bases short and J 8 bases short, with 8 bases between. CDR3 sequence reads: CSARDPNHEQFF. The CDR3 nucleotides read TGCAGTGCTAGAGACCCGAACCATGAGCAGTTCTTC.

This clonotype was recorded only once. This chain connects TRBV15 to TRBJ1-5, with a weak D call TRBD1 (5 bases). Germline V lookup: CDR1 LNHNV, CDR2 YYDKDF (reference sequence). The CDR3 covers 15 residues. Trimming took 5 bases from V and 2 from J, leaving 13 bases between them. CDR3 residues: CATSVPRGGNQPQHF. The CDR3 region has the DNA TGTGCCACCAGCGTGCCTCGGGGGGGCAATCAGCCCCAGCATTTT.

This clonotype has a single count. The CDR3 DNA sequence: TGTGCCAGCACCGCCGGGACTAGCGAGAACACCGGGGAGCTGTTTTTT. The encoded protein is CASTAGTSENTGELFF. The chain joins TRBV6-5 to TRBJ2-2, with 10 bases aligning to TRBD2. Germline CDR1 and CDR2: MNHEY and SVGAGI. After removal of 7 bases from V and 1 base from J, the junction contained 6 bases not matched to a gene. The CDR3 length is 16 residues.

This clonotype appeared a few times. The chain recombines TRBV12-3 or TRBV12-4 with TRBJ2-3; 9 nucleotides match TRBD1. This CDR3 has 13 residues. The V segment lost 6 bases and the J segment 4 bases; nucleotides outside the gene matches: 2. The CDR3 here is CASSTGGADTQYF. In DNA form, the CDR3 reads TGTGCCAGCAGCACAGGGGGCGCAGATACGCAGTATTTT.

The CDR3 DNA reads as TGTGCCAGCGGCGACGACAGGGTGTCCAAAAACATTCAGTACTTC. This sequence encodes CASGDDRVSKNIQYF. The chain recombines TRBV6-1 with TRBJ2-4, with TRBD1 identical over 7 bases. CDR1 and CDR2 from the germline V gene are MNHNS and SASEGT. The CDR3 is made up of 15 amino acids. V lost 8 bases to trimming and J lost 2 bases; unmatched junction nucleotides: 9.

This clonotype was seen more than once but under ten times. The J gene is TRBJ2-7, the V gene TRBV4-1; D is undetermined. The germline V gene has CDR1 MGHRA and CDR2 YSYEKL. With 1 base removed from V and 3 bases from J, the gap between germline ends came to 13 bases. This CDR3 contains 15 residues. The CDR3 reads CASSQGRLPIYEQYF. In DNA form, the CDR3 reads TGCGCCAGCAGCCAAGGCAGGCTACCGATCTACGAGCAGTACTTC.

This chain uses TRBV13 with TRBJ1-2, with 7 bases that match TRBD1. CDR1 is PRHDT and CDR2 is FYEKMQ in the germline V gene (reference sequence). Trimming at V came to 3 bases and at J to 0 bases, leaving 4 bases not matched to a gene. The CDR3 totals 15 residues. The CDR3 reads CASSFWTGSNYGYTF. The CDR3 DNA reads TGTGCCAGCAGCTTCTGGACAGGTTCTAACTATGGCTACACCTTC. The full variable domain, with the rest looked up from reference TRBV13 and TRBJ1-2, is AAGVIQSPRHLIKEKRETATLKCYPIPRHDTVYWYQQGPGQDPQFLISFYEKMQSDKGSIPDRFSAQQFSDYHSELNMSSLELGDSALYFCASSFWTGSNYGYTFGSGTRLTVV.

The chain couples TRBV20-1 to TRBJ2-1; D not resolved. V shed 3 bases and J shed 8 bases, with 17 bases lying between them. CDR1 DFQATT and CDR2 SNEGSKA come from the germline V gene (reference sequence). The CDR3 extends over 14 amino acids. The CDR3 loop is CSASPGPFQDEQFF. CDR3 DNA: TGCAGTGCTAGTCCGGGCCCCTTCCAGGATGAGCAGTTCTTC.

The chain recombines TRBV18 with TRBJ2-7; D is unclear. This CDR3 is 15 amino acids long. Trimming removed 3 bases from V and 3 bases from J, with 15 bases in between. CDR1 and CDR2 from the germline V gene are KGHSH and LQKENI. DNA for the CDR3: TGTGCCAGCTCACCGAATCGCGGCGGCTACTACGAGCAGTACTTC. This gives the protein CASSPNRGGYYEQYF.